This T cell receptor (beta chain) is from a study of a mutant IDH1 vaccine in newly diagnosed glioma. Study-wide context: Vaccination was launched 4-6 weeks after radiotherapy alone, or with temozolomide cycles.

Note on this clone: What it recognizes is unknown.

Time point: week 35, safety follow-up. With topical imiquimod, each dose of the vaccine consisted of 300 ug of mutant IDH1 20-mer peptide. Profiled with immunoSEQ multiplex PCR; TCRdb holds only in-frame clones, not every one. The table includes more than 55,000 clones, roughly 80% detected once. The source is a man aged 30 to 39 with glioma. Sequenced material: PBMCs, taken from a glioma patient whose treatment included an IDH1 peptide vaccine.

CDR3 nucleotide sequence: TGTGCCAGCAGCCAACAGGCGGGCTCCTATAATTCACCCCTCCACTTT. Protein product: CASSQQAGSYNSPLHF. The V call is TRBV14, the J call TRBJ1-6; no firm D call. The CDR3 length is 16 residues. V lost 2 bases and J lost 0, with 8 bases in between. Germline CDR1 reads SGHDN; CDR2 reads FVKESK.